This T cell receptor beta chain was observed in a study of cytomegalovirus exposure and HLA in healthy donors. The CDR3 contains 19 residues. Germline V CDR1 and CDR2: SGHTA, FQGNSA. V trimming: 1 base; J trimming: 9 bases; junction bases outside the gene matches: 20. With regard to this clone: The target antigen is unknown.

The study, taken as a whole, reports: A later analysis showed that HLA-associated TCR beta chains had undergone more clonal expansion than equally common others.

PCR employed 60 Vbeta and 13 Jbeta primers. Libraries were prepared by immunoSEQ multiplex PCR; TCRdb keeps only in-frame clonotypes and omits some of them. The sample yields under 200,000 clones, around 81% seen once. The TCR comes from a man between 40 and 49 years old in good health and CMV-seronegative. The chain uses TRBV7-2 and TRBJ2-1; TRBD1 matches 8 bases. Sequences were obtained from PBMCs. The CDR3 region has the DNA TGTGCCAGCAGCTTAGATCCAAACGGTGGGCAGGGGGCGGCCGGTGAGCAGTTCTTC. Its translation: CASSLDPNGGQGAAGEQFF.